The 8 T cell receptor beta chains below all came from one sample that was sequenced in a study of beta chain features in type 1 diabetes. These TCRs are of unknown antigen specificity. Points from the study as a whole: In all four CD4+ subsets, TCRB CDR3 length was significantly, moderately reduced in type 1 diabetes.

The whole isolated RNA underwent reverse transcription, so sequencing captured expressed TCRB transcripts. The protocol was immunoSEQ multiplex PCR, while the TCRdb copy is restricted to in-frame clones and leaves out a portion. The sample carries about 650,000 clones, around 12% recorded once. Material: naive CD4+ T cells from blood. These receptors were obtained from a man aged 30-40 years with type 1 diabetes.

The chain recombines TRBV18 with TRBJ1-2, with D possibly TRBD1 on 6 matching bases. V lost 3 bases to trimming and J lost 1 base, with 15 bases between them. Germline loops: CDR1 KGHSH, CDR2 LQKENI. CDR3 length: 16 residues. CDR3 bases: TGTGCCAGCTCACCCTACAGGGATTCGGGTAACTATGGCTACACCTTC. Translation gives CASSPYRDSGNYGYTF.

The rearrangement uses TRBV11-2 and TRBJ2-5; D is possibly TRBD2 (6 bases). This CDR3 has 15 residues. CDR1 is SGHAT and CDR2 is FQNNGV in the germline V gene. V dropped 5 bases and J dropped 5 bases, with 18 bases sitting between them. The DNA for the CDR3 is TGTGCCAGCAGCCCCGGGACCGCTCGGGGGGAGACCCAGTACTTC. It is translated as CASSPGTARGETQYF.

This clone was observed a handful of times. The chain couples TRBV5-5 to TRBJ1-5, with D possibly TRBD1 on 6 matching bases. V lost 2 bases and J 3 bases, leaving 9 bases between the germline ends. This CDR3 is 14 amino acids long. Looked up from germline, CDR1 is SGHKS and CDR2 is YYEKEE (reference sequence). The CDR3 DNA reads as TGTGCCAGCAGCTTAGCAGGGGCCAATCAGCCCCAGCATTTT. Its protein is CASSLAGANQPQHF. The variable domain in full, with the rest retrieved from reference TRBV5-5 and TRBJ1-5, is DAGVTQSPTHLIKTRGQQVTLRCSPISGHKSVSWYQQVLGQGPQFIFQYYEKEERGRGNFPDRFSARQFPNYSSELNVNALLLGDSALYLCASSLAGANQPQHFGDGTRLSIL.

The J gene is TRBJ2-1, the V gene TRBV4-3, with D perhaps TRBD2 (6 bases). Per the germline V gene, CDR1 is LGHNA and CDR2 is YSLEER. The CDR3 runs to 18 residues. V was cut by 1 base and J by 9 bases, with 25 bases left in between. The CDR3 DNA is TGCGCCAGCAGCCAAGCCCCCCCCAGGTCGGGAGCTATTGGTGAGCAGTTCTTC. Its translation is CASSQAPPRSGAIGEQFF.

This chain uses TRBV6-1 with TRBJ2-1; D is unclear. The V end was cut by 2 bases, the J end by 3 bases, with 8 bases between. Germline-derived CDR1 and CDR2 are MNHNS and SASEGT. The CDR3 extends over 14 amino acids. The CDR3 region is CASSETLGYNEQFF. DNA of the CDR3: TGTGCCAGCAGTGAAACCCTCGGCTACAATGAGCAGTTCTTC.

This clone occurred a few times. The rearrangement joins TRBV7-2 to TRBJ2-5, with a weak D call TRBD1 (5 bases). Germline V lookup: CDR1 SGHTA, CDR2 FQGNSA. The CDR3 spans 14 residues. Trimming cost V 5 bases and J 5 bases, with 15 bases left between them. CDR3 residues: CASSLNQGEETQYF. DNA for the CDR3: TGTGCCAGCAGCCTCAACCAGGGTGAGGAGACCCAGTACTTC.

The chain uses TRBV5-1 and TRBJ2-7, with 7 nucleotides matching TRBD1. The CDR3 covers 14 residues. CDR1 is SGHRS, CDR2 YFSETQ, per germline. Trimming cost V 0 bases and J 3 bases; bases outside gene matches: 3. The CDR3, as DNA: TGCGCCAGCAGCTTGGTCACAGGGGACTACGAGCAGTACTTC. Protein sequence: CASSLVTGDYEQYF.

In DNA, the CDR3 is TGCAGCGTTTCCCGGGACATCCCCGCCGGGGAGCTGTTTTTT. This gives the protein CSVSRDIPAGELFF. This rearrangement joins TRBV29-1 to TRBJ2-2; possible D gene TRBD1, 6 bases. This CDR3 region has 14 residues. Looked up from germline, CDR1 is SQVTM and CDR2 is ANQGSEA. V lost 5 bases to trimming and J lost 6 bases, with 16 bases between them.